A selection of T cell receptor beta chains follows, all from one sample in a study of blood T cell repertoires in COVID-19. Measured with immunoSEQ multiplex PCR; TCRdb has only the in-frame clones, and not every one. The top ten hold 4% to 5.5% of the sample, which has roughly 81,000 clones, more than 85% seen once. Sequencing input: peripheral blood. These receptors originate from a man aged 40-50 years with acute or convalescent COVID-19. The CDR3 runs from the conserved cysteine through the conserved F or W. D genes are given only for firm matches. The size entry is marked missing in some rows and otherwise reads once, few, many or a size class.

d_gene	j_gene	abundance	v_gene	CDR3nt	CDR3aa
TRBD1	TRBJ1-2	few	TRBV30	TGTGCCATTCACAGGGGGACGAACTATGGCTACACCTTC	CAIHRGTNYGYTF
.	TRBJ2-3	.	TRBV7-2	TGTGCCAGCAGCTTAGAGGGGGATGGCACAGATACGCAGTATTTT	CASSLEGDGTDTQYF
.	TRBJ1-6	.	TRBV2	TGTGCCAGCAGTGAGGCAGGGTCACGTTCACCCCTCCACTTT	CASSEAGSRSPLHF
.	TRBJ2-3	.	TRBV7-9	TGTGCCAGCAGCCCCCGAGGGGATACGCAGTATTTT	CASSPRGDTQYF
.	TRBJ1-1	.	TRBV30	TGTGCCTGGACCCCCGTGAGAGAAACTGAAGCTTTCTTT	CAWTPVRETEAFF
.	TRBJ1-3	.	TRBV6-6	TGTGCCAGCAGTTACTCACCGACACCGTCTGGAAACACCATATATTTT	CASSYSPTPSGNTIYF
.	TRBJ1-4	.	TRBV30	TGTGCCTGGAGTCTGGGGGGAATCTCTGAGAAACTGTTTTTT	CAWSLGGISEKLFF
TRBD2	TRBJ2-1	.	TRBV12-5	TGTGCTAGTGGTTTGGTAACGGGCGGGAGCGATGAGCAGTTCTTC	CASGLVTGGSDEQFF
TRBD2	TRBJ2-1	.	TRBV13	TGTGCCAGCAGCACGCGGGGACAGGGGAAAACTAGCGGGGGGCCATGGGACCAGTTCTTC	CASSTRGQGKTSGGPWDQFF
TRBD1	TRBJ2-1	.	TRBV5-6	TGTGCCAGCTCCCCTTGGGCACAGGGGGCTAGTGAGCAGTTCTTC	CASSPWAQGASEQFF
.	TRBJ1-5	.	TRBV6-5	TGTGCCAGCAGTTACTCGCGATATAGCAATCAGCCCCAGCATTTT	CASSYSRYSNQPQHF
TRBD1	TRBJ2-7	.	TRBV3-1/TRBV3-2	TGTGCCAGCAGCCGACCGGACAGGGGGCAGTGGGAGCAGTACTTC	CASSRPDRGQWEQYF
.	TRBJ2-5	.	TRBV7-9	TGTGCCAGCAGCTCAGGTGGCAGTTCAGAGACCCAGTACTTC	CASSSGGSSETQYF